One sample yielded the 30 T cell receptor beta chains listed below, sequenced in a study of high-grade serous ovarian cancer treatment subgroups. Tumor samples were obtained before definitive surgery or chemotherapy. TCRdb's copy holds only in-frame clones and misses some; the assay was immunoSEQ multiplex PCR. Of approximately 36,000 clones detected, 79% appear once; the ten largest clones hold 3% to 3.5%. Sample: tumor tissue. The source is a human donor with high-grade serous ovarian cancer.

CDR3 sequence (DNA): TGCGCCAGCAGGACCGAGAAACTATATGGCTACACCTTC. It translates to CASRTEKLYGYTF. The chain is built from TRBV10-2 and TRBJ1-2, with D unresolved. Germline CDR1 is WSHSY and CDR2 is SAAADI. Trimming removed 6 bases from V and 5 bases from J, with 13 bases in between. CDR3 length: 13 residues.

The chain employs TRBV27 and TRBJ2-3, with D unresolved. Trimming removed 4 bases from V and 2 bases from J, with 19 bases in between. Germline loops: CDR1 MNHEY, CDR2 SMNVEV (reference sequence). This CDR3 spans 17 amino acids. The CDR3 DNA sequence: TGTGCCAGCAGTTCCTCCCCTATTAATAGGCCCACAGATACGCAGTATTTT. Amino acids: CASSSSPINRPTDTQYF.

The CDR3 sequence: CASSYGLGTVGQPQHF. The CDR3 DNA reads as TGTGCCAGCAGTTACGGACTAGGGACAGTCGGGCAGCCCCAGCATTTT. This chain links TRBV6-5 with TRBJ1-5; TRBD1 agrees at 7 bases. The CDR3 totals 16 residues. Germline V gene sequence: CDR1 MNHEY, CDR2 SVGAGI. The ends lost 2 bases at V and 7 bases at J; junction bases unmatched: 11.

Comments on this clone: The germline gene is not matched at one end of the junction; a read error may be the cause. This chain connects TRBV7-2 to TRBJ2-3; D perhaps matches TRBD1 (5 bases). From germline, CDR1 is SGHTA and CDR2 FQGNSA. This CDR3 is built from 14 residues. In DNA, the CDR3 is TGTGCCAGCAGCTTACCAGGGAACACAGATACGCAGTGTTTT. It codes for CASSLPGNTDTQCF.

For this clone: At one boundary the junction diverges from the germline segment, which might be a read error. The chain uses TRBV6-1 and TRBJ2-2; unclear D gene. Germline V gene lookup returns CDR1 MNHNS and CDR2 SASEGT. This CDR3 is built from 11 residues. DNA for the CDR3: TGTGCCAGCAGTGAAAGTAGGACCCACTTATTT. It codes for CASSESRTHLF.

This chain joins TRBV25-1 and TRBJ1-2; the D gene is possibly TRBD1 (5 bases). Per the germline V gene, CDR1 is MGHDK and CDR2 is SYGVNS. The CDR3 consists of 14 residues. V shed 0 bases and J shed 6 bases, with 11 bases lying between them. CDR3 coding DNA: TGTGCCAGCAGTGAATATGGGGCCCTCGATGGCTACACCTTC. It translates to CASSEYGALDGYTF.

CDR3 DNA: TGTGCCAGTAGCCCCGGAGGCACTTATCAGCCCCAGCATTTT. Translated: CASSPGGTYQPQHF. The chain couples TRBV19 to TRBJ1-5; D is unclear. V lost 6 bases and J lost 5, with 14 bases in between. CDR1 LNHDA and CDR2 SQIVND come from the germline V gene (reference sequence). There are 14 residues in the CDR3.

The gene calls are TRBV5-3 and TRBJ2-4; D call uncertain. TRBV5-3 is labeled an ORF, and its function is uncertain. This CDR3 comprises 17 residues. Trimming pared 4 bases from V and 0 bases from J, leaving 17 bases between. CDR3 in amino acids: CARSRVQRSVAKNIQYF. CDR3 sequence (DNA): TGTGCCAGAAGCCGGGTCCAGAGATCCGTAGCCAAAAACATTCAGTACTTC.

V gene TRBV19 combines with J gene TRBJ2-2; D is possibly TRBD1 (6 bases). The germline V gene has CDR1 LNHDA and CDR2 SQIVND (reference sequence). This CDR3 spans 16 amino acids. The V gene lost 6 bases and the J gene lost 0 bases, with 14 bases spanning the gap. The CDR3 nucleotides read TGTGCCAGTAGGGGGCAGGGGAACGCGAACACCGGGGAGCTGTTTTTT. Residues: CASRGQGNANTGELFF.

This clone came up once. This rearrangement joins TRBV28 to TRBJ2-3; TRBD2 aligns across 11 bases. V shed 6 bases, J shed 3 bases, and the junction held 2 bases outside the gene matches. CDR1 is MDHEN and CDR2 is SYDVKM in the germline V gene. The CDR3 length is 14 residues. The CDR3 nucleotides read TGTGCCAGCAGCTGGACTAGCGGGACAGATACGCAGTATTTT. Its translation is CASSWTSGTDTQYF.

This sequence joins TRBV7-8 and TRBJ2-1; D is perhaps TRBD2 (5 bases). The germline V and J ends were trimmed by 5 bases and 11 bases, with 16 bases remaining between them. This CDR3 is built from 13 residues. Germline-derived CDR1 and CDR2 are SGHVS and FQNEAQ. The CDR3: CASSLGPGMKQFF. CDR3 in DNA: TGTGCCAGCAGCCTCGGACCCGGGATGAAGCAGTTCTTC.

There are a few counts of this clone. The genes are TRBV5-4 and TRBJ2-7, with D possibly TRBD2 on 5 matching bases. V was shortened by 4 bases and J by 5 bases, with 10 bases between the two germline ends. Germline-derived CDR1 and CDR2 are SGHNT and YYREEE (reference sequence). The CDR3 has 12 amino acids. CDR3 sequence: CASSPRGDEQYF. The CDR3 region has the DNA TGTGCCAGCAGCCCTCGGGGTGACGAGCAGTACTTC. The variable domain in full, with the rest retrieved from reference TRBV5-4 and TRBJ2-7, is ETGVTQSPTHLIKTRGQQVTLRCSSQSGHNTVSWYQQALGQGPQFIFQYYREEENGRGNFPPRFSGLQFPNYSSELNVNALELDDSALYLCASSPRGDEQYFGPGTRLTVT.

This clone has only a few counts. The chain has TRBV5-4 and TRBJ1-2, with 9 bases fitting TRBD1. Looked up from germline, CDR1 is SGHNT and CDR2 is YYREEE (reference sequence). V lost 3 bases, J lost 6 bases, and 3 bases stayed unmatched. The CDR3 length is 13 residues. The CDR3 is CASSWTGEDGYTF. CDR3 DNA: TGTGCCAGCAGCTGGACAGGGGAAGATGGCTACACCTTC.

The V gene is TRBV6-1, the J gene TRBJ1-1, with TRBD1 matching 7 bases. The V and J ends lost 6 bases and 8 bases, in that order; junction bases with no gene match: 6. The length of the CDR3 is 12 residues. Germline loops: CDR1 MNHNS, CDR2 SASEGT. Here the CDR3 DNA reads TGTGCCAGCAGGGGGGACAGACTAGAAGCTTTCTTT. Amino acids: CASRGDRLEAFF.

V gene TRBV7-2 combines with J gene TRBJ1-3; a possible D gene is TRBD1 (5 bases). Per germline, CDR1 SGHTA and CDR2 FQGNSA. The CDR3 runs 16 residues. The V gene lost 0 bases and the J gene lost 0 bases, with 9 bases spanning the gap. DNA for the CDR3: TGTGCCAGCAGCTTAGCAACAGGACTCTCTGGAAACACCATATATTTT. Protein: CASSLATGLSGNTIYF.

The chain uses TRBV19 and TRBJ1-1; the match to TRBD1 covers 9 bases. CDR3 length: 13 residues. Germline loops: CDR1 LNHDA, CDR2 SQIVND (reference sequence). Trimming cost V 6 bases and J 5 bases; bases outside gene matches: 4. The CDR3 nucleotides are TGTGCCAGTAGGGACAGGGGAGAGACTGAAGCTTTCTTT. Translation gives CASRDRGETEAFF.

J is TRBJ2-7 and V is TRBV4-3, with 13 bases identical to TRBD2. CDR3 length: 15 amino acids. Germline V gives CDR1 LGHNA, CDR2 YSLEER. Losses at the gene ends were 4 bases for V and 3 bases for J; bases not matched to a gene: 3. The CDR3 region has the DNA TGCGCCAGCAGCCCCGGGACTAGCGGGAACTACGAGCAGTACTTC. Translation: CASSPGTSGNYEQYF.

This clone was detected once. The rearrangement links TRBV9 to TRBJ1-5; tentatively, D is TRBD1 (5 bases). The ends were cut back, 9 bases at V and 1 base at J, with 17 bases in the middle. The CDR3 consists of 15 residues. The germline CDR1 and CDR2 sequences are SGDLS and YYNGEE. CDR3 region: CATGHNLYSNQPQHF. DNA for the CDR3: TGTGCCACAGGACACAACCTATACAGCAATCAGCCCCAGCATTTT.

The rearrangement links TRBV4-3 to TRBJ2-2; D is unclear. Germline V lookup: CDR1 LGHNA, CDR2 YSLEER. The V end lost 3 bases, the J end lost 3 bases, and 14 bases lay between the germline ends. The CDR3 covers 16 residues. The DNA for the CDR3 is TGCGCCAGCAGCCAGGATTCCCCGGCCTACACCGGGGAGCTGTTTTTT. Translation gives CASSQDSPAYTGELFF.

In its sample, this clone was seen once. J is TRBJ2-7 and V is TRBV10-3; 10 bases map to TRBD2. CDR1 ENHRY and CDR2 SYGVKD come from the germline V gene. This CDR3 is 16 amino acids long. The V gene end was trimmed by 2 bases and the J gene end by 2 bases; junction bases not matched to a gene: 6. For the CDR3, the DNA is TGTGCCATCAGTGAGCGGCTAGCGGGAGCTACCTACGAGCAGTACTTC. Protein product: CAISERLAGATYEQYF.

This chain joins TRBV5-1 and TRBJ2-5, with D uncertain. V lost 0 bases and J 1 base, leaving 7 bases between the germline ends. The CDR3 loop spans 14 amino acids. Germline V CDR1 and CDR2: SGHRS, YFSETQ. CDR3 sequence (DNA): TGCGCCAGCAGCTTGGGGTCTACCCAAGAGACCCAGTACTTC. Its translation: CASSLGSTQETQYF. The whole variable domain, remainder taken from reference TRBV5-1 and TRBJ2-5, is KAGVTQTPRYLIKTRGQQVTLSCSPISGHRSVSWYQQTPGQGLQFLFEYFSETQRNKGNFPGRFSGRQFSNSRSEMNVSTLELGDSALYLCASSLGSTQETQYFGPGTRLLVL.

This clone was recorded once. The V call is TRBV5-1, the J call TRBJ2-2; D ambiguous. The V end was cut by 5 bases, the J end by 2 bases, with 16 bases between. Germline V lookup: CDR1 SGHRS, CDR2 YFSETQ. This CDR3 contains 16 residues. In nucleotides, the CDR3 is TGCGCCAGCAGGGCCCCCTACTTTATTAACACCGGGGAGCTGTTTTTT. Translating it yields CASRAPYFINTGELFF.

The chain employs TRBV6-5 and TRBJ2-5, with TRBD2 matching over 7 bases. V gave up 7 bases and J gave up 2 bases; unmatched junction bases: 7. Germline CDR1 MNHEY, CDR2 SVGAGI. The CDR3 runs 14 residues. The CDR3 sequence: CASKSWGGQETQYF. The CDR3 region has the DNA TGTGCCAGCAAATCGTGGGGGGGGCAAGAGACCCAGTACTTC.

The chain joins TRBV6-6 to TRBJ1-2; tentatively, D is TRBD1 (5 bases). This CDR3 has 14 residues. The germline V and J ends were trimmed by 2 bases and 8 bases, with 15 bases remaining between them. Per the germline V gene, CDR1 is MNHNY and CDR2 is SVGAGI (reference sequence). CDR3 coding DNA: TGTGCCAGCAGTTACGCAGCAGGGCGAATCGGCTACACCTTC. Translated: CASSYAAGRIGYTF.

This clone was seen once. The chain employs TRBV6-4 and TRBJ2-1; 10 bases are shared with TRBD2. Germline V gives CDR1 MRHNA, CDR2 SNTAGT. This CDR3 comprises 15 residues. V lost 8 bases to trimming and J lost 9 bases; unmatched junction nucleotides: 13. This CDR3 reads CASRLAGGGPGEQFF. The CDR3 DNA is TGTGCCAGCCGATTAGCGGGAGGCGGACCGGGTGAGCAGTTCTTC.

This chain uses TRBV7-8 with TRBJ1-1; possible D gene TRBD1, 5 bases. The V gene lost 5 bases and the J gene lost 3 bases, with 16 bases spanning the gap. This CDR3 comprises 15 residues. CDR1 is SGHVS, CDR2 FQNEAQ, per germline. Here the CDR3 DNA reads TGTGCCAGCAGCATCCGGGACGTACAGGACACTGAAGCTTTCTTT. Its translation is CASSIRDVQDTEAFF.

The rearrangement uses TRBV19 and TRBJ2-7, with 10 positions matching TRBD2. The J segment lost 9 bases and the V segment lost 3 bases, leaving 11 bases of the junction unmatched. The length of the CDR3 is 15 residues. Germline lookup yields CDR1 LNHDA and CDR2 SQIVND (reference sequence). CDR3 residues: CASSMVRLAGAVQYF. CDR3 sequence (DNA): TGTGCCAGTAGTATGGTTCGGCTAGCGGGAGCTGTGCAGTACTTC.

This chain joins TRBV4-1 and TRBJ2-5, with a weak D call TRBD2 (5 bases). The closer fit of TRBJ2-7 to the DNA end suggests the J call may be wrong. Looked up from germline, CDR1 is MGHRA and CDR2 is YSYEKL. The CDR3 has 15 amino acids. The CDR3 DNA is TGCGCCAGCAGCCAAGAGTCAGCGAGGGTGGGCGAGCAGTACTTC. It translates to CASSQESARVGEQYF.

The chain uses TRBV28 and TRBJ1-5, with 7 bases identical to TRBD1. Per the germline V gene, CDR1 is MDHEN and CDR2 is SYDVKM. The CDR3 totals 17 residues. The J segment lost 2 bases and the V segment lost 10 bases, leaving 17 bases of the junction unmatched. DNA for the CDR3: TGTGCCATTTCCAGGGGGTTTAAGTGGGTCGGCAATCAGCCCCAGCATTTT. This translates into CAISRGFKWVGNQPQHF.

J is TRBJ1-5 and V is TRBV7-2; tentatively, D is TRBD1 (5 bases). The CDR3 is 16 amino acids. Germline values: CDR1 SGHTA, CDR2 FQGNSA. Trimming removed 5 bases from V and 2 bases from J, with 16 bases in between. The CDR3 coding sequence is TGTGCCAGCAGCCGAGGCGGCGGGGGAGGCAATCAGCCCCAGCATTTT. Amino acids: CASSRGGGGGNQPQHF.